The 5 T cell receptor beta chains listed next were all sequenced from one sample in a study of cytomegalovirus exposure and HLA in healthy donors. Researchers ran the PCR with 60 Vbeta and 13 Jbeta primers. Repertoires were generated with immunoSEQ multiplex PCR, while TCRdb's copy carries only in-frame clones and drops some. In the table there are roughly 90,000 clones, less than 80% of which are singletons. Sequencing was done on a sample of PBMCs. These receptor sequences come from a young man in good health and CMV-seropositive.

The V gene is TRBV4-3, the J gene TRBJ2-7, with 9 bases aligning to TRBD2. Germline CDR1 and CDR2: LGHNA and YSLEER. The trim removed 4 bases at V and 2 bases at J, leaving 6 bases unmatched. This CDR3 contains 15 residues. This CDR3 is CASSLIAGETYEQYF. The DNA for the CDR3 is TGCGCCAGCAGCCTTATAGCGGGAGAAACCTACGAGCAGTACTTC.

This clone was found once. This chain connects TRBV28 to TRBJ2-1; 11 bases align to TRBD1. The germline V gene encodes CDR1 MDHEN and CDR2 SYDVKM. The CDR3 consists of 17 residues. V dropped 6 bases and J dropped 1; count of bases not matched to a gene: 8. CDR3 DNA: TGTGCCAGCAGCTATGGACAGGGGGCGAGGTCCTACAATGAGCAGTTCTTC. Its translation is CASSYGQGARSYNEQFF.

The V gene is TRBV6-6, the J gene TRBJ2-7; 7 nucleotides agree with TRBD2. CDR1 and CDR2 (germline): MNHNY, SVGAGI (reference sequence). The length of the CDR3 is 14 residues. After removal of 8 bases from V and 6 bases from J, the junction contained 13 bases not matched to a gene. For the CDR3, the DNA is TGTGCCAGCCTACGGGCGGGGGAGGGTAGCGAGCAGTACTTC. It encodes CASLRAGEGSEQYF.

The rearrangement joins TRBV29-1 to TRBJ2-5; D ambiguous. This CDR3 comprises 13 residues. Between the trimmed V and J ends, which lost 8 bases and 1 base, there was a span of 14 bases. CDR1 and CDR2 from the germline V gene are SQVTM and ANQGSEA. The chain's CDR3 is CSLQSRRQETQYF. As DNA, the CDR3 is TGCAGCCTCCAGTCTAGACGCCAAGAGACCCAGTACTTC.

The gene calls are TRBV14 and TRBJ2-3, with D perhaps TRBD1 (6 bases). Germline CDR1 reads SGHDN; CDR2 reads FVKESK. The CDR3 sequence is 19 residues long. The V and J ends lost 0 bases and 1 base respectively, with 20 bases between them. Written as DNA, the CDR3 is TGTGCCAGCAGCCAAGATCCGGGCGCGGACAGCCTTCGCACAGATACGCAGTATTTT. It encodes CASSQDPGADSLRTDTQYF.